The 23 T cell receptor beta chains below come from one sample, sequenced in a study of CD8+ T cells in alopecia areata. Extraction of RNA preceded its reverse transcription into cDNA, which served as the sequencing template. Repertoires were generated with immunoSEQ multiplex PCR, while TCRdb's copy carries only in-frame clones and drops some. Among roughly 140,000 clones listed, 51% were seen once. The input for sequencing was CD4+ T cells sorted from blood, taken at week 0. These receptors were taken from a human donor with alopecia areata.

The J gene is TRBJ2-7, the V gene TRBV5-1; 13 positions agree with TRBD2. Trimming removed 4 bases from V and 5 bases from J; junction bases left unmatched: 0. This CDR3 contains 13 residues. The germline V gene has CDR1 SGHRS and CDR2 YFSETQ. The CDR3 sequence: CASSGTSGNEQYF. CDR3 nucleotide sequence: TGCGCCAGCAGCGGGACTAGCGGGAACGAGCAGTACTTC.

The genes are TRBV7-2 and TRBJ2-1, with 9 bases that match TRBD2. The CDR3 extends over 15 amino acids. Germline lookup yields CDR1 SGHTA and CDR2 FQGNSA. The J segment lost 15 bases and the V segment lost 6 bases, leaving 18 bases of the junction unmatched. The CDR3 DNA is TGTGCCAGCAGAAAAGGAGGGGGGACTAGCAGAGCGTTGTTCTTC. This encodes CASRKGGGTSRALFF.

The V call is TRBV15, the J call TRBJ2-1; perhaps D is TRBD1 or TRBD2 (5 bases each). The CDR3 length is 13 residues. Trimming took off 5 bases at V and 4 bases at J, with 9 bases between the two ends. Germline V gene sequence: CDR1 LNHNV, CDR2 YYDKDF (reference sequence). In DNA form, the CDR3 reads TGTGCCACCAGCGAGGGGCCATACAATGAGCAGTTCTTC. This translates into CATSEGPYNEQFF.

The rearrangement uses TRBV29-1 and TRBJ2-1; no reliable D call. The ends were cut back, 6 bases at V and 5 bases at J, with 20 bases in the middle. The CDR3 is 15 amino acids. CDR1 and CDR2 from the germline V gene are SQVTM and ANQGSEA. This CDR3 is CSVRSLVAPNNEQFF. The CDR3 coding sequence is TGCAGCGTCAGAAGCCTGGTAGCTCCAAACAATGAGCAGTTCTTC.

This clone was picked up a small number of times. The chain uses TRBV29-1 and TRBJ2-7; 9 nucleotides agree with TRBD2. Germline assignment: CDR1 SQVTM and CDR2 ANQGSEA. The CDR3 covers 14 residues. The V segment lost 6 bases and the J segment 2 bases; nucleotides outside the gene matches: 8. As DNA, the CDR3 is TGCAGCGTGGGGGATAGCGGGAGAACCTACGAGCAGTACTTC. Its translation is CSVGDSGRTYEQYF.

The sample holds one count of this clone. The chain combines TRBV9 with TRBJ2-7; D unresolved. The CDR3 sequence is 14 residues long. V lost 4 bases and J lost 1, with 12 bases in between. Germline-derived CDR1 and CDR2 are SGDLS and YYNGEE. CDR3 protein: CASSPRTVSYEQYF. As DNA, the CDR3 is TGTGCCAGCAGCCCCCGGACGGTTTCCTACGAGCAGTACTTC.

Regarding this clone: Within the sample, other DNA sequences also encode this same CDR3. The gene calls are TRBV5-1 and TRBJ2-3; 9 positions match TRBD1. The CDR3 runs 14 residues. The germline V gene has CDR1 SGHRS and CDR2 YFSETQ. J was trimmed by 4 bases and V by 4 bases; bases with no gene match: 4. Here the CDR3 reads CASSRDRVADTQYF. The CDR3 coding sequence is TGCGCCAGCAGCCGGGACAGGGTAGCAGATACGCAGTATTTT. The full variable domain, with the rest looked up from reference TRBV5-1 and TRBJ2-3, is KAGVTQTPRYLIKTRGQQVTLSCSPISGHRSVSWYQQTPGQGLQFLFEYFSETQRNKGNFPGRFSGRQFSNSRSEMNVSTLELGDSALYLCASSRDRVADTQYFGPGTRLTVL.

This sequence joins TRBV19 and TRBJ2-2; 8 bases line up with TRBD2. The CDR3 totals 16 residues. Trimming removed 5 bases from V and 0 bases from J; junction bases left unmatched: 5. Germline V lookup: CDR1 LNHDA, CDR2 SQIVND (reference sequence). This CDR3 is CASSVGLATNTGELFF. As DNA, the CDR3 is TGTGCCAGTAGTGTCGGACTAGCCACGAACACCGGGGAGCTGTTTTTT.

The CDR3 here is CAWSVLMRENEQFF. In DNA, the CDR3 is TGTGCCTGGAGTGTATTGATGCGGGAGAATGAGCAGTTCTTC. V usage is TRBV30 and J usage is TRBJ2-1; 7 positions match TRBD2. The J segment lost 7 bases and the V segment lost 0 bases, leaving 6 bases of the junction unmatched. Germline V CDR1 and CDR2: GTSNPN, SVGIG (reference sequence). The CDR3 loop spans 14 amino acids.

This sequence joins TRBV27 and TRBJ1-2; D not resolved. Looked up from germline, CDR1 is MNHEY and CDR2 is SMNVEV (reference sequence). V gave up 4 bases and J gave up 4 bases, with 13 bases separating them. This CDR3 region has 14 residues. DNA for the CDR3: TGTGCCAGCAGTTCTGTAATGGGGTCCTATGGCTACACCTTC. It translates to CASSSVMGSYGYTF.

The V call is TRBV11-1, the J call TRBJ1-4, with D possibly TRBD1 on 5 matching bases. The V and J ends lost 5 bases and 6 bases respectively, with 16 bases between them. The germline CDR1 and CDR2 sequences are SGHAT and FQDESV (reference sequence). The CDR3 runs 15 residues. The CDR3 coding sequence is TGTGCCAGCAGCAGATCGGGACGCGGGGATGAAAAACTGTTTTTT. Amino acid sequence: CASSRSGRGDEKLFF. The variable domain in full, with the rest retrieved from reference TRBV11-1 and TRBJ1-4, is EAEVAQSPRYKITEKSQAVAFWCDPISGHATLYWYRQILGQGPELLVQFQDESVVDDSQLPKDRFSAERLKGVDSTLKIQPAELGDSAMYLCASSRSGRGDEKLFFGSGTQLSVL.

The V and J genes are TRBV11-3 and TRBJ2-2; 8 bases are shared with TRBD2. The CDR3 has 15 amino acids. With 4 bases clipped from V and 1 base from J, the junction kept 2 bases outside the gene matches. Looked up from germline, CDR1 is SGHNT and CDR2 is YENEEA. CDR3: CASSSGLVNTGELFF. In DNA, the CDR3 is TGTGCCAGCAGCTCGGGACTAGTGAACACCGGGGAGCTGTTTTTT.

The rearrangement links TRBV14 to TRBJ1-5; no reliable D call. Trimming left V 1 base short and J 4 bases short, with 8 bases between. Germline CDR1 reads SGHDN; CDR2 reads FVKESK. This CDR3 spans 14 amino acids. The DNA for the CDR3 is TGTGCCAGCAGCCAAGGAGGCGGGAATCAGCCCCAGCATTTT. Its translation is CASSQGGGNQPQHF.

The V and J genes are TRBV2 and TRBJ2-5; D may match TRBD1 or TRBD2 (5 bases each). Germline-derived CDR1 and CDR2 are SNHLY and FYNNEI. This CDR3 spans 15 amino acids. V was trimmed by 6 bases and J by 4 bases, leaving 18 bases between them. The CDR3 here is CASRGVSGARETQYF. The CDR3 nucleotides read TGTGCCAGCAGGGGGGTTAGTGGGGCAAGAGAGACCCAGTACTTC.

This clone showed up just a few times. The rearrangement uses TRBV4-2 and TRBJ2-5; D not resolved. V was cut by 1 base and J by 13 bases, with 19 bases left in between. Per the germline V gene, CDR1 is LGHNA and CDR2 is YNFKEQ. The CDR3 is 14 residues long. In DNA, the CDR3 is TGTGCCAGCAGCCAAGGGGATCGAAGGCCTGTTCCGTACTTC. It specifies CASSQGDRRPVPYF.

This clone was found a few times. This chain connects TRBV9 to TRBJ1-1, with D unresolved. There are 13 residues in the CDR3. Germline values: CDR1 SGDLS, CDR2 YYNGEE. Trimming pared 9 bases from V and 1 base from J, leaving 13 bases between. The CDR3 coding sequence is TGTGCCACCGGCCGGGATTGGAACACTGAAGCTTTCTTT. This sequence encodes CATGRDWNTEAFF.

This chain joins TRBV27 and TRBJ2-7; 8 bases agree with TRBD1. Germline V gene lookup returns CDR1 MNHEY and CDR2 SMNVEV (reference sequence). The CDR3 totals 11 residues. V gave up 4 bases and J gave up 9 bases; unmatched junction bases: 2. CDR3 bases: TGTGCCAGCAGTTCCGGACAGGGGCAGTACTTC. Its translation: CASSSGQGQYF.

This chain links TRBV6-1 with TRBJ2-4, with D unclear. The germline CDR1 and CDR2 sequences are MNHNS and SASEGT. Trimming removed 3 bases at V and 7 bases at J, with 13 bases between. The CDR3 runs 14 residues. CDR3 in DNA: TGTGCCAGCAGTGAGCTAACAGCCGTCAACATTCAGTACTTC. This gives the protein CASSELTAVNIQYF.

The J gene is TRBJ1-2, the V gene TRBV5-4; maybe TRBD1 (5 bases). This CDR3 region has 14 residues. CDR1 and CDR2 from the germline V gene are SGHNT and YYREEE (reference sequence). V lost 1 base to trimming and J lost 2 bases, with 9 bases between them. The CDR3 spells CASSLQGLNYGYTF. For the CDR3, the DNA is TGTGCCAGCAGCTTGCAGGGTCTGAACTATGGCTACACCTTC.

CDR3 coding DNA: TGTGCCAGCAGTTTAGACTGGCGCTATGGCTACACCTTC. Protein: CASSLDWRYGYTF. This rearrangement joins TRBV27 to TRBJ1-2, with no clear D. Germline V gene sequence: CDR1 MNHEY, CDR2 SMNVEV (reference sequence). Trimming stripped 2 bases from V and 4 bases from J, with 8 bases between. The CDR3 runs 13 residues.

The chain joins TRBV11-2 to TRBJ2-3, with unresolved D. With 5 bases removed from V and 0 bases from J, the gap between germline ends came to 9 bases. The CDR3 is 14 amino acids. Germline-derived CDR1 and CDR2 are SGHAT and FQNNGV. The CDR3 bases are TGTGCCAGCAGCACCTCATGGAGCACAGATACGCAGTATTTT. This gives the protein CASSTSWSTDTQYF.

The chain joins TRBV6-5 to TRBJ2-3; 8 nucleotides agree with TRBD1. This CDR3 is 15 amino acids long. Trimming at V came to 5 bases and at J to 2 bases, leaving 6 bases not matched to a gene. From germline, CDR1 is MNHEY and CDR2 SVGAGI. The CDR3 DNA follows: TGTGCCAGCAGTACAGGGGGACCACACACAGATACGCAGTATTTT. This gives the protein CASSTGGPHTDTQYF.

A few counts support this clone. The J gene is TRBJ2-7, the V gene TRBV28; 13 bases map to TRBD2. V was clipped by 8 bases and J by 0 bases; unmatched bases: 1. CDR1 is MDHEN, CDR2 SYDVKM, per germline. CDR3 length: 14 residues. CDR3 sequence reads: CASGTSGDSYEQYF. CDR3 in DNA: TGTGCCAGCGGGACTAGCGGGGACTCCTACGAGCAGTACTTC.